A single T cell receptor (beta chain) is shown here with its context. The antigen is not known. Profiled with immunoSEQ multiplex PCR; TCRdb holds only in-frame clones, not every one. Among 25,000 to 30,000 clones listed, approximately 90% were seen once. The sample belongs to a study of PD-1 blockade in classical Hodgkin lymphoma. General study points: Anyone who began nivolumab under 1 year after ASCT was excluded.

V lost 4 bases, J lost 4 bases, and 11 bases lay in between. The CDR3 extends over 13 amino acids. CDR1 and CDR2 (germline): SGHRS, YFSETQ. Time point noted: cycle 4 day 1 (C4D1), after less than 7 weeks of nivolumab. Every patient was affected by relapse after autologous stem cell transplantation, while exposure to brentuximab vedotin was not uniform. Negative magnetic selection isolated CD4+ T cells from thawed PBMCs. This material consisted of CD4+ T cells from blood, taken before the fourth cycle of nivolumab. The TCR comes from a human donor with classical Hodgkin lymphoma. The J gene is TRBJ1-2, the V gene TRBV5-1; maybe TRBD1 (6 bases). In DNA form, the CDR3 reads TGCGCCAGCAGCCCGTCGGACAGCTATGGCTACACCTTC. Translation: CASSPSDSYGYTF.